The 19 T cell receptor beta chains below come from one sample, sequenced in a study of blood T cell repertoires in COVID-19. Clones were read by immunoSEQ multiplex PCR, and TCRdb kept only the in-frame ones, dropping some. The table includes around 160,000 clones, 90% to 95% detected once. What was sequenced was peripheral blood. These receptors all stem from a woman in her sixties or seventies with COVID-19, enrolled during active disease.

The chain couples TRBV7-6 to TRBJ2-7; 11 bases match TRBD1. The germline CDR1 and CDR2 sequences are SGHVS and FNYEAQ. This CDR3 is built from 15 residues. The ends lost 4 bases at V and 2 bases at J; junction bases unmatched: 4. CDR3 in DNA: TGTGCCAGCAGCTCCGGGGACAGGGGGACCTACGAGCAGTACTTC. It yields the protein CASSSGDRGTYEQYF.

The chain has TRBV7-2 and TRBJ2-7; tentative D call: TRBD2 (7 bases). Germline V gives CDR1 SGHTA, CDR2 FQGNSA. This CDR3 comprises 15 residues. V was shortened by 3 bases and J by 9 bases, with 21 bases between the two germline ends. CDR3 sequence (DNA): TGTGCCAGCAGCTTTAGGGGGGGAGGCTTACGAGGGCAGTACTTC. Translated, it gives CASSFRGGGLRGQYF.

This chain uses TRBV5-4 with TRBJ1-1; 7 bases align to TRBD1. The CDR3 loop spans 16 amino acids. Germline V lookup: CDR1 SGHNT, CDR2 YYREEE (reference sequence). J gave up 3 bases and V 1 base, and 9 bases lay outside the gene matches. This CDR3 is CASSLLLGQGDTEAFF. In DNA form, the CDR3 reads TGTGCCAGCAGCTTGCTCTTAGGGCAGGGGGACACTGAAGCTTTCTTT.

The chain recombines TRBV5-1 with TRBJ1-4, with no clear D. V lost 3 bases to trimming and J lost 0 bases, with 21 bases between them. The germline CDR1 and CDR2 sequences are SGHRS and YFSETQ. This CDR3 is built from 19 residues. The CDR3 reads CASSSIYSGLFATNEKLFF. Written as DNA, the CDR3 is TGCGCCAGCAGCTCCATTTATTCAGGCTTATTTGCAACTAATGAAAAACTGTTTTTT. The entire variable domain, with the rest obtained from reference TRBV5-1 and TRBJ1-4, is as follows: KAGVTQTPRYLIKTRGQQVTLSCSPISGHRSVSWYQQTPGQGLQFLFEYFSETQRNKGNFPGRFSGRQFSNSRSEMNVSTLELGDSALYLCASSSIYSGLFATNEKLFFGSGTQLSVL.

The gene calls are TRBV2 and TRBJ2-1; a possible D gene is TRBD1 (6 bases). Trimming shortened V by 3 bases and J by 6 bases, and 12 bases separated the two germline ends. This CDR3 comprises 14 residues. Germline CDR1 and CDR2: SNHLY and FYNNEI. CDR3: CASSDIGGFNEQFF. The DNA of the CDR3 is TGTGCCAGCAGTGATATAGGGGGATTCAATGAGCAGTTCTTC.

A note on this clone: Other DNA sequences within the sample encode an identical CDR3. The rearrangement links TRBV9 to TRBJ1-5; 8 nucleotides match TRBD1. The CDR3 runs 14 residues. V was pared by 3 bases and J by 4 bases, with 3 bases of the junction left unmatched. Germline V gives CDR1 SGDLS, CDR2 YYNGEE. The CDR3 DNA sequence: TGTGCCAGCAGCGACGGACAGGGAAATCAGCCCCAGCATTTT. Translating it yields CASSDGQGNQPQHF.

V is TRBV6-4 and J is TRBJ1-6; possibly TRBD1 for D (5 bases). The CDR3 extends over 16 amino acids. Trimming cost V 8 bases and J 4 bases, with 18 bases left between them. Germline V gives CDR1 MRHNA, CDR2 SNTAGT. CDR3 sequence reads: CASSVGPRGYNSPLHF. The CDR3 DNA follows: TGTGCCAGCTCAGTCGGGCCTCGGGGGTATAATTCACCCCTCCACTTT.

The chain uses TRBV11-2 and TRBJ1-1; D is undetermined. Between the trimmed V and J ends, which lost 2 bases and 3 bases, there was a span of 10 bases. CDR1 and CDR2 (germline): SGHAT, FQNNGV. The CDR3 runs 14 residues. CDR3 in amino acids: CASSLQVRYTEAFF. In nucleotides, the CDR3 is TGTGCCAGCAGCTTACAGGTGAGATACACTGAAGCTTTCTTT. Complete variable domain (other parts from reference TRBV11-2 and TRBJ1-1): EAGVAQSPRYKIIEKRQSVAFWCNPISGHATLYWYQQILGQGPKLLIQFQNNGVVDDSQLPKDRFSAERLKGVDSTLKIQPAKLEDSAVYLCASSLQVRYTEAFFGQGTRLTVV.

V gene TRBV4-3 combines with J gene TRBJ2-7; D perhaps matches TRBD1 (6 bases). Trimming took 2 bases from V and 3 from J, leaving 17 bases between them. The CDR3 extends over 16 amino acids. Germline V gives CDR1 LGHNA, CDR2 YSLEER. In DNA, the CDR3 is TGCGCCAGCAGCCAATACAGGGCGGCATCGGGCTACGAGCAGTACTTC. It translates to CASSQYRAASGYEQYF.

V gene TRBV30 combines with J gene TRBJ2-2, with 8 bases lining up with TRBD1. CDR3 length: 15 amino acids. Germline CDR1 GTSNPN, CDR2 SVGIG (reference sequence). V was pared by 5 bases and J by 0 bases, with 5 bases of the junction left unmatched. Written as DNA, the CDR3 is TGTGCCTGGGAACAGGGGGGAGCGAACACCGGGGAGCTGTTTTTT. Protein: CAWEQGGANTGELFF.

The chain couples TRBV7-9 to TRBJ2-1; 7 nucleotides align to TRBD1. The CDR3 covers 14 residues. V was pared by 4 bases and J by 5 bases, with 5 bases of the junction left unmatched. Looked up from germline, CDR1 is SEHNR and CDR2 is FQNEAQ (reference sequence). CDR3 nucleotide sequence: TGTGCCAGCAGCTCTAGGGACAGACACAATGAGCAGTTCTTC. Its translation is CASSSRDRHNEQFF.

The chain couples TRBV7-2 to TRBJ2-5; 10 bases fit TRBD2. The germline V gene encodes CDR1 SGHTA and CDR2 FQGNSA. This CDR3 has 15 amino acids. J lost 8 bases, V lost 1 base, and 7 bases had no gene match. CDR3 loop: CASSLVSSGGGTQYF. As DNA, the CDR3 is TGTGCCAGCAGCTTAGTATCGAGCGGGGGGGGAACCCAGTACTTC.

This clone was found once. CDR3 sequence: CASSLGGKGNEKLFF. The CDR3 DNA reads TGTGCCAGCAGCTTAGGCGGGAAGGGAAATGAAAAACTGTTTTTT. This rearrangement joins TRBV7-2 to TRBJ1-4, with D hard to call. Germline CDR1 reads SGHTA; CDR2 reads FQGNSA. The V end was cut by 1 base, the J end by 5 bases, with 11 bases between. The CDR3 consists of 15 residues. Based on the CDR3 plus reference TRBV7-2 and TRBJ1-4, the full variable domain is GAGVSQSPSNKVTEKGKDVELRCDPISGHTALYWYRQSLGQGLEFLIYFQGNSAPDKSGLPSDRFSAERTGGSVSTLTIQRTQQEDSAVYLCASSLGGKGNEKLFFGSGTQLSVL.

This chain's CDR3 is CASSYSLGQGADTQYF. The CDR3 DNA reads TGTGCCAGCAGTTACTCGTTGGGACAGGGGGCAGATACGCAGTATTTT. The chain is built from TRBV6-2 or TRBV6-3 and TRBJ2-3; 11 bases agree with TRBD1. V shed 0 bases and J 4 bases; nucleotides not matched to a gene: 3. Germline-derived CDR1 and CDR2 are MNHEY and SVGEGT. This CDR3 comprises 16 residues.

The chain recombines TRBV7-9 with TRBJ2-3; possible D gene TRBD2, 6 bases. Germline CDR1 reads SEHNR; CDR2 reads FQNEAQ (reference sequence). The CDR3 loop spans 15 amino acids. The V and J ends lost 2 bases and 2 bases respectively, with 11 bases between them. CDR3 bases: TGTGCCAGCAGCTTACTGGGGGAGGTCACAGATACGCAGTATTTT. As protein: CASSLLGEVTDTQYF. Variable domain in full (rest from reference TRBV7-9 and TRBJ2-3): DTGVSQNPRHKITKRGQNVTFRCDPISEHNRLYWYRQTLGQGPEFLTYFQNEAQLEKSRLLSDRFSAERPKGSFSTLEIQRTEQGDSAMYLCASSLLGEVTDTQYFGPGTRLTVL.

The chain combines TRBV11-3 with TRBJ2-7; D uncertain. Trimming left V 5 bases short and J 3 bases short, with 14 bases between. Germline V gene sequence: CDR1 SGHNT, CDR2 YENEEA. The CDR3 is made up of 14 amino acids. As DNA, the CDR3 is TGTGCCAGCAGCGAAGCCGGCGGTATCTACGAGCAGTACTTC. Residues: CASSEAGGIYEQYF.

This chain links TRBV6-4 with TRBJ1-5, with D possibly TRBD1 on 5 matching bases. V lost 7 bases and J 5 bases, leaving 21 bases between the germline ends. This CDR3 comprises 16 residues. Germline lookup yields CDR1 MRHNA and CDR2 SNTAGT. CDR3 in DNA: TGTGCCAGCAAGGCGCAGGGTCTCCCAAGTTATCAGCCCCAGCATTTT. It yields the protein CASKAQGLPSYQPQHF.

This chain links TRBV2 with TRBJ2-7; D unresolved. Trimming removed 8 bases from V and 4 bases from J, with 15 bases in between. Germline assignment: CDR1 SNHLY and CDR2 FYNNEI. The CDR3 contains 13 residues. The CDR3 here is CASRSRVAYEQYF. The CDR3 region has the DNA TGTGCCAGCCGATCCCGGGTCGCTTACGAGCAGTACTTC.

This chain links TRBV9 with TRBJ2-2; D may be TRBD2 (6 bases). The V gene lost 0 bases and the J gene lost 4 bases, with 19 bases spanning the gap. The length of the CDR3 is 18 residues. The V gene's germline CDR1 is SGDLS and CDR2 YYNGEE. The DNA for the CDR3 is TGTGCCAGCAGCGTAGATCCGGGGGTCACCGCTGGCACCGGGGAGCTGTTTTTT. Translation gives CASSVDPGVTAGTGELFF.